These 15 T cell receptor beta chains were all obtained from the same sample, sequenced in a study of blood T cell repertoires in COVID-19. This table comes from immunoSEQ multiplex PCR, and its TCRdb copy is limited to in-frame clones, with some not included. The sample lists over 65,000 clones, approximately 88% occurring once. Sequenced: peripheral blood. Source of these receptors: a woman aged 60-75 years with acute or convalescent COVID-19.

This clone has a single count. The V call is TRBV15, the J call TRBJ1-4, with 11 positions matching TRBD1. Germline-derived CDR1 and CDR2 are LNHNV and YYDKDF (reference sequence). V trimming: 3 bases; J trimming: 8 bases; junction bases outside the gene matches: 5. The CDR3 is made up of 15 amino acids. This CDR3 is CATSRKDRGLEKLFF. In DNA, the CDR3 is TGTGCCACCAGCAGGAAGGACAGGGGGCTAGAAAAACTGTTTTTT.

The chain recombines TRBV2 with TRBJ2-5, with 8 bases that match TRBD2. The CDR3 consists of 14 residues. Germline trimming cut 6 bases from V and 4 bases from J; bases unmatched to any gene: 7. Germline CDR1 reads SNHLY; CDR2 reads FYNNEI. Written as DNA, the CDR3 is TGTGCCAGCAGCTCGGGACTAGTGGGAGAGACCCAGTACTTC. Its protein product is CASSSGLVGETQYF. The full variable domain, with the rest looked up from reference TRBV2 and TRBJ2-5, is EPEVTQTPSHQVTQMGQEVILRCVPISNHLYFYWYRQILGQKVEFLVSFYNNEISEKSEIFDDQFSVERPDGSNFTLKIRSTKLEDSAMYFCASSSGLVGETQYFGPGTRLLVL.

V is TRBV6-5 and J is TRBJ1-5; 8 bases are a match to TRBD1. Unmatched junction bases numbered 1, after V lost 6 bases and J lost 0 bases. This CDR3 spans 14 amino acids. CDR1 is MNHEY and CDR2 is SVGAGI in the germline V gene. The CDR3 coding sequence is TGTGCCAGCAGAACAGGGGGTAGCAATCAGCCCCAGCATTTT. The encoded protein is CASRTGGSNQPQHF.

The rearrangement uses TRBV29-1 and TRBJ1-2, with TRBD1 matching over 9 bases. V lost 6 bases and J lost 3; bases outside the gene matches: 8. This CDR3 contains 14 residues. CDR1 and CDR2 (germline): SQVTM, ANQGSEA. The CDR3 nucleotides read TGCAGCGTACTGGGGGACAGGGAGGACTATGGCTACACCTTC. Amino acid sequence: CSVLGDREDYGYTF.

V gene TRBV6-2 or TRBV6-3 combines with J gene TRBJ2-4; 7 nucleotides match TRBD2. Trimming removed 5 bases from V and 16 bases from J; junction bases left unmatched: 11. Germline V gene sequence: CDR1 MNHEY, CDR2 SVGEGT. The length of the CDR3 is 12 residues. In nucleotides, the CDR3 is TGTGCCAGCAGTCCGGGGAGGGTAGGGCCTTACTTC. It specifies CASSPGRVGPYF.

V gene TRBV3-1 (or the pseudogene TRBV3-2) combines with J gene TRBJ2-1, with 12 bases matching TRBD2. This CDR3 contains 16 residues. With 4 bases clipped from V and 6 bases from J, the junction kept 7 bases outside the gene matches. Germline values: CDR1 LGHDT, CDR2 YNNKEL (reference sequence). This chain's CDR3 is CASSPSETSGSNEQFF. The CDR3 coding sequence is TGTGCCAGCAGCCCCTCGGAGACTAGCGGGAGCAATGAGCAGTTCTTC.

The chain joins TRBV12-3 or TRBV12-4 to TRBJ2-3; no definite D call. CDR3 length: 10 residues. Trimming removed 6 bases from V and 6 bases from J, with 4 bases in between. CDR3 sequence (DNA): TGTGCCAGCAGCAGGGATACGCAGTATTTT. Its protein product is CASSRDTQYF.

The chain joins TRBV6-6 to TRBJ2-7; unclear D gene. The CDR3 sequence is 12 residues long. The germline V gene encodes CDR1 MNHNY and CDR2 SVGAGI (reference sequence). V was clipped by 2 bases and J by 4 bases, with 6 bases between them. The CDR3 DNA reads as TGTGCCAGCAGTTACACCAGATACGAGCAGTACGTC. Its translation: CASSYTRYEQYV.

The rearrangement links TRBV6-5 to TRBJ1-1; unclear D gene. The germline CDR1 and CDR2 sequences are MNHEY and SVGAGI. V was cut by 3 bases and J by 8 bases, with 10 bases left in between. The CDR3 spans 12 residues. CDR3 in DNA: TGTGCCAGCAGTTATCCCACTCGGGAAGCTTTCTTT. Translation gives CASSYPTREAFF.

CDR3 DNA sequence: TGTGCCAGCAGTCTAATAGCGGGGTCCTACAATGAGCAGTTCTTC. Translation gives CASSLIAGSYNEQFF. This chain uses TRBV2 with TRBJ2-1; TRBD2 matches 8 bases. This CDR3 region has 15 residues. J lost 1 base, V lost 5 bases, and 4 bases had no gene match. Germline V lookup: CDR1 SNHLY, CDR2 FYNNEI.

The chain is built from TRBV5-1 and TRBJ1-1, with D tentatively TRBD1 (5 bases). This CDR3 spans 14 amino acids. The ends were cut back, 4 bases at V and 4 bases at J, with 14 bases in the middle. The germline V gene encodes CDR1 SGHRS and CDR2 YFSETQ. The chain's CDR3 is CASSPGRLTTEAFF. CDR3 coding DNA: TGCGCCAGCAGCCCAGGGAGGCTTACCACTGAAGCTTTCTTT.

V is TRBV27 and J is TRBJ1-4, with 8 positions matching TRBD1. V was clipped by 6 bases and J by 6 bases; unmatched bases: 9. The CDR3 length is 15 residues. Germline-derived CDR1 and CDR2 are MNHEY and SMNVEV (reference sequence). As DNA, the CDR3 is TGTGCCAGCAGCTTGCAGGGGGCATGGGATGAAAAACTGTTTTTT. This translates into CASSLQGAWDEKLFF.

V usage is TRBV5-4 and J usage is TRBJ1-6, with 9 bases identical to TRBD1. Germline CDR1 and CDR2: SGHNT and YYREEE (reference sequence). Unmatched junction bases numbered 9, after V lost 4 bases and J lost 10 bases. There are 15 residues in the CDR3. The chain's CDR3 is CASSQEGQGRSPLHF. As DNA, the CDR3 is TGTGCCAGCAGCCAGGAGGGACAGGGTAGATCACCCCTCCACTTT. Variable domain in full (rest from reference TRBV5-4 and TRBJ1-6): ETGVTQSPTHLIKTRGQQVTLRCSSQSGHNTVSWYQQALGQGPQFIFQYYREEENGRGNFPPRFSGLQFPNYSSELNVNALELDDSALYLCASSQEGQGRSPLHFGNGTRLTVT.

The rearrangement links TRBV20-1 to TRBJ1-2; perhaps TRBD1 as D (5 bases). CDR3 length: 14 residues. The ends were cut back, 3 bases at V and 6 bases at J, with 17 bases in the middle. Germline loops: CDR1 DFQATT, CDR2 SNEGSKA (reference sequence). The CDR3: CSASRGRALDGYTF. The CDR3, as DNA: TGCAGTGCTAGTAGGGGCAGGGCTCTTGATGGCTACACCTTC.

This sequence joins TRBV7-9 and TRBJ1-4; 9 bases are shared with TRBD1. The V and J ends lost 5 bases and 3 bases, in that order; junction bases with no gene match: 10. This CDR3 region has 17 residues. Germline CDR1 and CDR2: SEHNR and FQNEAQ (reference sequence). CDR3 amino acids: CASSPGTGSRANEKLFF. The CDR3 bases are TGTGCCAGCAGCCCCGGGACAGGGAGTCGGGCTAATGAAAAACTGTTTTTT.